This TCR beta chain appears in the sequencing data of a study of blood T cell repertoires in COVID-19. Across the whole study: Collection of acute and convalescent COVID-19 samples took place in the United States, Italy and Spain. In each case, the material was cDNA or gDNA derived from T cells, B-cell-depleted T cells, or PBMCs.

V was trimmed by 2 bases and J by 1 base, leaving 9 bases between them. CDR1 and CDR2 (germline): MNHEY, SMNVEV (reference sequence). The CDR3 is made up of 14 amino acids. In the original analysis: Estimation of nucleated cell counts was performed using reference gene primer amplification. Libraries were prepared by immunoSEQ multiplex PCR; TCRdb keeps only in-frame clonotypes and omits some of them. V, J and clone size are those of that table, while D and trimming were read from the DNA. This table holds about 64,000 clones, 82% found once. The receptor was isolated from a human donor in a cohort sampled during active COVID-19. The specimen was peripheral blood. The chain joins TRBV27 to TRBJ2-7; tentatively, D is TRBD2 (5 bases). CDR3 loop: CASSLRGGSYEQYF. In DNA form, the CDR3 reads TGTGCCAGCAGTTTAAGAGGAGGATCCTACGAGCAGTACTTC.